The 17 T cell receptor beta chains given below trace back to one sample, sequenced in a study of blood T cell repertoires in COVID-19. The protocol was immunoSEQ multiplex PCR, while the TCRdb copy is restricted to in-frame clones and leaves out a portion. This table has 300,000 or so clones, around 90% appearing once. Sequencing was carried out using PBMCs or T cells enriched from blood (not recorded which). These receptor sequences come from a woman aged 25 to 45 who had recovered from COVID-19.

This rearrangement joins TRBV7-3 to TRBJ2-3; 7 bases fit TRBD2. V lost 4 bases, J lost 5 bases, and 9 bases stayed unmatched. CDR3 length: 15 amino acids. Germline V CDR1 and CDR2: SGHTA, FQGTGA. The CDR3 DNA is TGTGCCAGCAGCTCCAGGGCAGGGAGGGGAGATACGCAGTATTTT. Translated, it gives CASSSRAGRGDTQYF.

This clone was picked up one time. The V gene is TRBV9, the J gene TRBJ1-1, with D possibly being TRBD1 (6 bases). Germline CDR1 reads SGDLS; CDR2 reads YYNGEE. V lost 3 bases to trimming and J lost 6 bases, with 12 bases between them. The length of the CDR3 is 13 residues. Here the CDR3 reads CASSAQQGSEAFF. As DNA, the CDR3 is TGTGCCAGCAGCGCACAACAGGGCTCTGAAGCTTTCTTT.

The gene calls are TRBV7-3 and TRBJ1-4; D possibly corresponds to TRBD1 (5 bases). Germline V gene lookup returns CDR1 SGHTA and CDR2 FQGTGA. The CDR3 is made up of 16 amino acids. The V end lost 2 bases, the J end lost 0 bases, and 10 bases lay between the germline ends. The CDR3 region has the DNA TGTGCCAGCAGCTTAGTCGGCAGGGCAACTAATGAAAAACTGTTTTTT. Amino acids: CASSLVGRATNEKLFF.

The rearrangement uses TRBV28 and TRBJ1-1; no clear D gene. CDR1 and CDR2 (germline): MDHEN, SYDVKM. The CDR3 is 13 residues long. With 5 bases removed from V and 0 bases from J, the gap between germline ends came to 7 bases. In DNA form, the CDR3 reads TGTGCCAGCAGTGTCGGGTTGAACACTGAAGCTTTCTTT. Its protein is CASSVGLNTEAFF.

The chain is built from TRBV9 and TRBJ1-1; no clear D. This CDR3 has 13 residues. V was pared by 5 bases and J by 1 base, with 9 bases between. CDR1 SGDLS and CDR2 YYNGEE come from the germline V gene. The CDR3 nucleotides read TGTGCCAGCAGAAGGAGGGCGAACACTGAAGCTTTCTTT. Amino acids: CASRRRANTEAFF.

The chain employs TRBV6-5 and TRBJ2-2, with TRBD2 as a possible D gene (6 bases). CDR1 MNHEY and CDR2 SVGAGI come from the germline V gene. V dropped 0 bases and J dropped 6 bases, with 11 bases sitting between them. CDR3 size: 15 residues. The CDR3 spells CASSYSGLASGELFF. The DNA of the CDR3 is TGTGCCAGCAGTTACTCGGGTCTAGCGTCCGGGGAGCTGTTTTTT.

This chain's CDR3 is CASSLGSSEDYGYTF. CDR3 nucleotide sequence: TGTGCCAGCAGCTTAGGTTCATCGGAGGACTATGGCTACACCTTC. The chain combines TRBV7-2 with TRBJ1-2; D is ambiguous. Germline values: CDR1 SGHTA, CDR2 FQGNSA. Trimming pared 1 base from V and 3 bases from J, leaving 12 bases between. There are 15 residues in the CDR3.

J is TRBJ2-1 and V is TRBV18; 8 nucleotides match TRBD1. Germline V gene lookup returns CDR1 KGHSH and CDR2 LQKENI. The CDR3 is 16 residues long. J was trimmed by 1 base and V by 4 bases; bases with no gene match: 6. As DNA, the CDR3 is TGTGCCAGCTCACGACAACAGGGGGTTTCCTACAATGAGCAGTTCTTC. Translated, it gives CASSRQQGVSYNEQFF.

This clone came up a few times. The CDR3 sequence is CASTPKRGQGNQPQHF. The CDR3 DNA is TGTGCCAGTACCCCGAAGAGAGGACAGGGTAATCAGCCCCAGCATTTT. This sequence joins TRBV19 and TRBJ1-5; 8 bases match TRBD1. V shed 7 bases and J 4 bases; nucleotides not matched to a gene: 12. Germline V gene lookup returns CDR1 LNHDA and CDR2 SQIVND (reference sequence). The length of the CDR3 is 16 residues.

The chain recombines TRBV19 with TRBJ1-1; D remains ambiguous. CDR1 is LNHDA, CDR2 SQIVND, per germline (reference sequence). CDR3 length: 15 amino acids. Trimming cost V 7 bases and J 4 bases, with 19 bases left between them. Written as DNA, the CDR3 is TGTGCCAGTATTATTTGGGGAGACCCAGCCACTGAAGCTTTCTTT. This translates into CASIIWGDPATEAFF.

This chain connects TRBV7-2 to TRBJ1-5; no firm D call. The V end was cut by 1 base, the J end by 9 bases, with 10 bases between. The CDR3 loop spans 13 amino acids. Germline V CDR1 and CDR2: SGHTA, FQGNSA. This CDR3 reads CASSLGGLGPQHF. The CDR3 nucleotides are TGTGCCAGCAGCTTAGGAGGCTTAGGGCCCCAGCATTTT. The full variable domain, rest sourced from reference TRBV7-2 and TRBJ1-5, is GAGVSQSPSNKVTEKGKDVELRCDPISGHTALYWYRQSLGQGLEFLIYFQGNSAPDKSGLPSDRFSAERTGGSVSTLTIQRTQQEDSAVYLCASSLGGLGPQHFGDGTRLSIL.

The sample holds one count of this clone. The rearrangement joins TRBV14 to TRBJ2-7, with D tentatively TRBD2 (6 bases). CDR3 length: 13 amino acids. Germline values: CDR1 SGHDN, CDR2 FVKESK. The V gene lost 1 base and the J gene lost 7 bases, with 11 bases spanning the gap. CDR3 region: CASSQGRLAEQYF. The CDR3 region has the DNA TGTGCCAGCAGCCAAGGTAGGCTAGCGGAGCAGTACTTC.

The chain is built from TRBV30 and TRBJ2-7, with TRBD1 identical over 7 bases. The germline V gene has CDR1 GTSNPN and CDR2 SVGIG (reference sequence). The junction had 2 bases not matched to a gene; V was cut back by 1 base and J by 5 bases. This CDR3 has 12 amino acids. This CDR3 is CAWSDRGHEQYF. The CDR3 DNA is TGTGCCTGGAGTGACAGGGGCCACGAGCAGTACTTC. Drawing the rest from reference TRBV30 and TRBJ2-7, the complete variable domain is SQTIHQWPATLVQPVGSPLSLECTVEGTSNPNLYWYRQAAGRGLQLLFYSVGIGQISSEVPQNLSASRPQDRQFILSSKKLLLSDSGFYLCAWSDRGHEQYFGPGTRLTVT.

The V and J genes are TRBV6-2 or TRBV6-3 and TRBJ1-6; D unresolved. The ends were cut back, 6 bases at V and 8 bases at J, with 17 bases in the middle. This CDR3 region has 15 residues. From germline, CDR1 is MNHEY and CDR2 SVGEGT. Here the CDR3 reads CASSQTRTRHSPLHF. CDR3 nucleotide sequence: TGTGCCAGCAGCCAAACTAGGACTCGCCATTCACCCCTCCACTTT.

The chain combines TRBV10-2 with TRBJ1-2; TRBD1 agrees at 11 bases. Trimming cost V 2 bases and J 6 bases; bases outside gene matches: 5. Germline values: CDR1 WSHSY, CDR2 SAAADI. CDR3 length: 15 residues. The CDR3 loop is CASSEIGQGAHGYTF. The CDR3 nucleotides are TGCGCCAGCAGTGAGATCGGACAGGGGGCGCATGGCTACACCTTC.

This chain connects TRBV9 to TRBJ2-5, with D maybe TRBD2 (6 bases). The V end lost 4 bases, the J end lost 3 bases, and 13 bases lay between the germline ends. Germline-derived CDR1 and CDR2 are SGDLS and YYNGEE. The CDR3 contains 14 residues. CDR3 loop: CASSSGLSEETQYF. The CDR3 region has the DNA TGTGCCAGCAGCTCGGGACTGTCTGAAGAGACCCAGTACTTC.

About this clone: A much larger clone lies one base from this, so it may be a read error. The same CDR3 is also encoded by other DNA sequences in this sample. The CDR3 sequence is CASSRTGNYGYTF. CDR3 DNA: TGTGCCAGCAGCCGGACAGGGAACTATGGCTACACCTTC. The chain couples TRBV12-3 or TRBV12-4 to TRBJ1-2; 8 positions match TRBD1. V lost 6 bases to trimming and J lost 2 bases; unmatched junction nucleotides: 2. This CDR3 has 13 residues.